This TCR beta chain is drawn from a study of T cells after yellow fever vaccination. CDR1 is SGHRS, CDR2 YFSETQ, per germline. This CDR3 has 15 amino acids. V was clipped by 5 bases and J by 4 bases, with 17 bases between them. This clonotype was seen repeatedly, ten times or more. TCRdb reprocessed the 5' RACE reads via MiXCR and lists one record per CDR3 protein. The data hold about 320,000 distinct CDR3 sequences, with approximately 4% observed a single time. V is TRBV5-1 and J is TRBJ2-3, with D perhaps assigned TRBD1 or TRBD2 (5 bases each). The input for sequencing was PBMCs, taken 15 days after the yellow fever booster vaccination. This sequence originates from a man aged 18 to 35 who received the YFV17D yellow fever vaccine. CDR3 loop: CASRNGAAAPDTQYF. The CDR3 DNA sequence: TGCGCCAGCAGAAACGGGGCCGCTGCCCCAGATACGCAGTATTTT. The variable domain in full, with the rest retrieved from reference TRBV5-1 and TRBJ2-3, is KAGVTQTPRYLIKTRGQQVTLSCSPISGHRSVSWYQQTPGQGLQFLFEYFSETQRNKGNFPGRFSGRQFSNSRSEMNVSTLELGDSALYLCASRNGAAAPDTQYFGPGTRLTVL.